The rows below give T cell receptor beta chains drawn from one sample of a study of T cell repertoires in cytomegalovirus infection. MiXCR, applied by TCRdb to the reads, yields one record per CDR3 protein. Among 120,000 to 150,000 distinct CDR3 sequences listed, about 6% were seen once. Sequenced sample: PBMCs. The source of these receptors is a human donor in good health (CMV status not recorded). Some clones in this sample may be carry-over from other donors' samples. CDR3s include the opening cysteine and the closing phenylalanine or tryptophan. The order of the fields is clone size, D gene, J gene, V gene, CDR3 DNA, CDR3 protein. The D gene is left open where the match is weak. Not every row has a clone size; where given, it reads once, few, many or a size class.

clone size: .; D gene: TRBD2; J gene: TRBJ2-1; V gene: TRBV7-3; CDR3 DNA: TGTGCCAGCAGCTATAGCGGGGCGGCCAATGAGCAGTTCTTC; CDR3 protein: CASSYSGAANEQFF
clone size: .; D gene: TRBD2; J gene: TRBJ2-1; V gene: TRBV20-1; CDR3 DNA: TGCAGTGCTAAGGCCCTTAGCGGGGGCCCGTACAATGAGCAGTTCTTC; CDR3 protein: CSAKALSGGPYNEQFF
clone size: many; D gene: .; J gene: TRBJ2-7; V gene: TRBV7-2; CDR3 DNA: TGTGCCAGCAGCTTATGGGACGAGCAGTACTTC; CDR3 protein: CASSLWDEQYF
clone size: many; D gene: TRBD1; J gene: TRBJ2-2; V gene: TRBV7-2; CDR3 DNA: TGTGCCAGCAGCTCTGGACAGGGGAGAACCGGGGAGCTGTTTTTT; CDR3 protein: CASSSGQGRTGELFF
clone size: .; D gene: .; J gene: TRBJ2-1; V gene: TRBV18; CDR3 DNA: TGTGCCAGCTCACCCCCGTCCCTCGACGCCTACAATGAGCAGTTCTTC; CDR3 protein: CASSPPSLDAYNEQFF
clone size: many; D gene: TRBD2; J gene: TRBJ2-7; V gene: TRBV7-2; CDR3 DNA: TGTGCCAGCTCCCAACCGACCGGGGGGGGTTCTGGCGAGCAGTACTTC; CDR3 protein: CASSQPTGGGSGEQYF
clone size: many; D gene: TRBD1; J gene: TRBJ2-7; V gene: TRBV28; CDR3 DNA: TGTGCCAGCAGTTTACCGTCAGGGGGTGGTTACGAGCAGTACTTC; CDR3 protein: CASSLPSGGGYEQYF
clone size: many; D gene: TRBD1; J gene: TRBJ2-4; V gene: TRBV6-2/TRBV6-3; CDR3 DNA: TGTGCCAGCAGTTACCGATTTCCGGGACAGGGGGCCACCGGGGCCAAAAACATTCAGTACTTC; CDR3 protein: CASSYRFPGQGATGAKNIQYF
clone size: many; D gene: .; J gene: TRBJ1-6; V gene: TRBV12-3/TRBV12-4; CDR3 DNA: TGTGCCACCCAGGGAAAGGGCCTAACATACTCACCCCTCCACTTT; CDR3 protein: CATQGKGLTYSPLHF
clone size: many; D gene: .; J gene: TRBJ2-6; V gene: TRBV19; CDR3 DNA: TGTGCCAGTAGTCCCGGGAGTACAAACTCTGGGGCCAACGTCCTGACTTTC; CDR3 protein: CASSPGSTNSGANVLTF
clone size: many; D gene: .; J gene: TRBJ2-3; V gene: TRBV5-5; CDR3 DNA: TGTGCCAGCATCCTACAGGGAACAGATACGCAGTATTTT; CDR3 protein: CASILQGTDTQYF
clone size: many; D gene: .; J gene: TRBJ2-5; V gene: TRBV7-9; CDR3 DNA: TGTGCCAGCAGCCGACTACAGGGAGGCCCCATGGACCAGTACTTC; CDR3 protein: CASSRLQGGPMDQYF
clone size: .; D gene: TRBD1; J gene: TRBJ2-1; V gene: TRBV29-1; CDR3 DNA: TGCAGCGCTTCCGGGACAGGGGGACGGAATGAGCAGTTCTTC; CDR3 protein: CSASGTGGRNEQFF
clone size: many; D gene: TRBD1; J gene: TRBJ1-5; V gene: TRBV7-2; CDR3 DNA: TGTGCCAGCAGCTTGACAGGGGGCAGCAATCAGCCCCAGCATTTT; CDR3 protein: CASSLTGGSNQPQHF
clone size: many; D gene: TRBD2; J gene: TRBJ2-3; V gene: TRBV7-6; CDR3 DNA: TGTGCCAGCAGCCTCGTGACTAGCGGGGGTATCACAGATACGCAGTATTTT; CDR3 protein: CASSLVTSGGITDTQYF
clone size: .; D gene: .; J gene: TRBJ2-7; V gene: TRBV12-3/TRBV12-4; CDR3 DNA: TGTGCCAGCAGTTTAGGGGGTCCATACGAGAAGTACTTC; CDR3 protein: CASSLGGPYEKYF
clone size: many; D gene: TRBD1; J gene: TRBJ1-5; V gene: TRBV29-1; CDR3 DNA: TGCAGCGCAGGACAGGGGAATCAGCCCCAGCATTTT; CDR3 protein: CSAGQGNQPQHF
clone size: many; D gene: .; J gene: TRBJ2-7; V gene: TRBV7-3; CDR3 DNA: TGTGCCAGCAGCTTACAACCTGCTAGCTCCTACGAGCAGTACTTC; CDR3 protein: CASSLQPASSYEQYF
clone size: few; D gene: .; J gene: TRBJ1-5; V gene: TRBV28; CDR3 DNA: TGTGCCAGCAGTGAATTAGGAGAAGGGCAGCCCCAGCATTTT; CDR3 protein: CASSELGEGQPQHF
clone size: many; D gene: TRBD1; J gene: TRBJ1-5; V gene: TRBV6-1; CDR3 DNA: TGTGCCAGCAGCCCTTCCGGGACAGGGAGGGATCAGCCCCAGCATTTT; CDR3 protein: CASSPSGTGRDQPQHF
clone size: .; D gene: TRBD2; J gene: TRBJ2-3; V gene: TRBV4-1; CDR3 DNA: TGCGCCAGCAGCCAAATAGGCTCAGCGGGGGGATACACAGATACGCTGTATTTT; CDR3 protein: CASSQIGSAGGYTDTLYF
clone size: many; D gene: .; J gene: TRBJ1-2; V gene: TRBV6-6; CDR3 DNA: TGTGCCAGCGGGGACCCTAGGGGCTACACCTTC; CDR3 protein: CASGDPRGYTF
clone size: many; D gene: .; J gene: TRBJ1-2; V gene: TRBV7-6; CDR3 DNA: TGTGCCAGCAGCCCCGCTAGCGGCTATGGCTACACCTTC; CDR3 protein: CASSPASGYGYTF
clone size: many; D gene: .; J gene: TRBJ1-1; V gene: TRBV27; CDR3 DNA: TGTGCCAGCAGTTTTTTAGGGGTGAACACTGAAGCTTTCTTT; CDR3 protein: CASSFLGVNTEAFF
clone size: few; D gene: .; J gene: TRBJ1-1; V gene: TRBV10-3; CDR3 DNA: TGTGCCATCAGATTTAACGCAGGGAGCGGCGACACTGAAGCTTTCTTT; CDR3 protein: CAIRFNAGSGDTEAFF
clone size: many; D gene: .; J gene: TRBJ2-7; V gene: TRBV11-2; CDR3 DNA: TGTGCCAGCAACCCCCTGGGGGGGCACTCCTACGAGCAGTACTTC; CDR3 protein: CASNPLGGHSYEQYF
clone size: many; D gene: TRBD1; J gene: TRBJ2-7; V gene: TRBV7-2; CDR3 DNA: TGTGCCAGCAGCACCGGACAGGGCCCCTACTACGAGCAGTACTTC; CDR3 protein: CASSTGQGPYYEQYF
clone size: many; D gene: .; J gene: TRBJ1-2; V gene: TRBV7-2; CDR3 DNA: TGTGCCAGCAGCCAGCAGGCAGGGCTAAACTATGGCTACACCTTC; CDR3 protein: CASSQQAGLNYGYTF
clone size: .; D gene: .; J gene: TRBJ1-5; V gene: TRBV29-1; CDR3 DNA: TGCAGCGTTATGGGGGGGATTGATCAGCCCCAGCATTTT; CDR3 protein: CSVMGGIDQPQHF
clone size: .; D gene: .; J gene: TRBJ2-7; V gene: TRBV29-1; CDR3 DNA: TGCAGCGTCCGGGACATCGCGCAGTACTTC; CDR3 protein: CSVRDIAQYF
clone size: many; D gene: TRBD2; J gene: TRBJ2-7; V gene: TRBV7-9; CDR3 DNA: TGTGCCAGCAGCCCACCTGGGAGGTCGGGAGGCGAGCAGTACTTC; CDR3 protein: CASSPPGRSGGEQYF
clone size: many; D gene: TRBD2; J gene: TRBJ2-7; V gene: TRBV7-2; CDR3 DNA: TGTGCCAGCAGCCCTAGCGGGGGGAGCTCCTACGAGCAGTACTTC; CDR3 protein: CASSPSGGSSYEQYF
clone size: .; D gene: .; J gene: TRBJ2-1; V gene: TRBV28; CDR3 DNA: TGTGCCAGCAGTTTAATTGAAGGGGGGGGGCCCACCTACAATGAGCAGTTCTTC; CDR3 protein: CASSLIEGGGPTYNEQFF
clone size: many; D gene: .; J gene: TRBJ1-6; V gene: TRBV28; CDR3 DNA: TGTGCCAGCAGTTTACAAAGATCCTTGTATAATTCACCCCTCCACTTT; CDR3 protein: CASSLQRSLYNSPLHF
clone size: few; D gene: .; J gene: TRBJ1-5; V gene: TRBV3-1; CDR3 DNA: TGTGCCAGCAGCCAAGACCTGACAGCCGAGCAGCATTTT; CDR3 protein: CASSQDLTAEQHF
clone size: few; D gene: .; J gene: TRBJ2-2; V gene: TRBV19; CDR3 DNA: TGTGCCAGTAGTATATCAGGGTGGTACACCGGGGAGCTGTTTTTT; CDR3 protein: CASSISGWYTGELFF
clone size: many; D gene: .; J gene: TRBJ2-7; V gene: TRBV28; CDR3 DNA: TGTGCCAGCACCGGTAGGGGTTCAGGCGACTACGAGCAGTACTTC; CDR3 protein: CASTGRGSGDYEQYF
clone size: many; D gene: TRBD2; J gene: TRBJ2-3; V gene: TRBV20-1; CDR3 DNA: TGCAGTGCGGCTGCGGGGGGGGATACGCAGTATTTT; CDR3 protein: CSAAAGGDTQYF
clone size: many; D gene: .; J gene: TRBJ1-4; V gene: TRBV20-1; CDR3 DNA: TGCAGTGCGAGGATTTCAACTAATGAAAAACTGTTTTTT; CDR3 protein: CSARISTNEKLFF
clone size: many; D gene: .; J gene: TRBJ2-1; V gene: TRBV24-1; CDR3 DNA: TGTGCCAGCCAGGGGAGCTCCTACAATGAGCAGTTCTTC; CDR3 protein: CASQGSSYNEQFF
clone size: .; D gene: .; J gene: TRBJ1-1; V gene: TRBV2; CDR3 DNA: TGTGCCAGCAGTGGCGGGGTCCGGTTGAACACTGAAGCTTTCTTT; CDR3 protein: CASSGGVRLNTEAFF
clone size: few; D gene: TRBD1; J gene: TRBJ1-6; V gene: TRBV13; CDR3 DNA: TGTGCCAGCAGCTTTGTGCGATTGGACAGGGCTAATTCACCCCTCCACTTT; CDR3 protein: CASSFVRLDRANSPLHF
clone size: many; D gene: .; J gene: TRBJ2-1; V gene: TRBV20-1; CDR3 DNA: TGCAGTGCTAGAGCTCACGGCTTCGGGCTAGCAATTTCTGAGCAGTTCTTC; CDR3 protein: CSARAHGFGLAISEQFF
clone size: many; D gene: TRBD1; J gene: TRBJ1-1; V gene: TRBV29-1; CDR3 DNA: TGCAGCGTAGAAACAGGGGGAAACACTGAAGCTTTCTTT; CDR3 protein: CSVETGGNTEAFF
clone size: .; D gene: TRBD2; J gene: TRBJ2-7; V gene: TRBV6-2/TRBV6-3; CDR3 DNA: TGTGCCAGCAGTTACCTCGGACTAGCGTTGGGAGAGCAGTACTTC; CDR3 protein: CASSYLGLALGEQYF
clone size: many; D gene: TRBD2; J gene: TRBJ2-1; V gene: TRBV27; CDR3 DNA: TGTGCCAGCACCTTAGCGGGTCCGGCCAATGAGCAGTTCTTC; CDR3 protein: CASTLAGPANEQFF
clone size: many; D gene: TRBD2; J gene: TRBJ2-1; V gene: TRBV7-6; CDR3 DNA: TGTGCCAGCAGCCGTAGGGAGGGCGGGGGGGATCCCTACAATGAGCAGTTCTTC; CDR3 protein: CASSRREGGGDPYNEQFF
clone size: many; D gene: .; J gene: TRBJ2-6; V gene: TRBV2; CDR3 DNA: TGTGCCAGCACAACGGGGGCCAACGTCCTGACTTTC; CDR3 protein: CASTTGANVLTF
clone size: .; D gene: .; J gene: TRBJ1-4; V gene: TRBV7-9; CDR3 DNA: TGTGCCAGCAGCTTAGCCAGAGGAAATGAAAAACTGTTTTTT; CDR3 protein: CASSLARGNEKLFF
clone size: few; D gene: TRBD1; J gene: TRBJ1-4; V gene: TRBV28; CDR3 DNA: TGTGCCAGCAGTTTATTGCAGGGGGTGGGTGAAAAACTGTTTTTT; CDR3 protein: CASSLLQGVGEKLFF
clone size: many; D gene: .; J gene: TRBJ2-3; V gene: TRBV7-2; CDR3 DNA: TGTGCCAGCAGCCCAGGACTCGACACAGATACGCAGTATTTT; CDR3 protein: CASSPGLDTDTQYF
clone size: .; D gene: .; J gene: TRBJ2-7; V gene: TRBV13; CDR3 DNA: TGTGCCAGCAGCGACAGAGCCTACGAGCAGTACTTC; CDR3 protein: CASSDRAYEQYF
clone size: .; D gene: .; J gene: TRBJ2-1; V gene: TRBV25-1; CDR3 DNA: TGTGCCAGCAGTGTGCAGGGGGGGTTTGGCAATGAGCAGTTCTTC; CDR3 protein: CASSVQGGFGNEQFF
clone size: few; D gene: .; J gene: TRBJ1-2; V gene: TRBV28; CDR3 DNA: TGTGCCAGCAGTTCCTTGCGATATGGCTACACCTTC; CDR3 protein: CASSSLRYGYTF
clone size: few; D gene: .; J gene: TRBJ1-1; V gene: TRBV19; CDR3 DNA: TGTGCCAGTAGTCCCGACATAAACCGAATGAACACTGAAGCTTTCTTT; CDR3 protein: CASSPDINRMNTEAFF
clone size: many; D gene: .; J gene: TRBJ1-3; V gene: TRBV18; CDR3 DNA: TGTGCCAGCTCTCGAGGAACGGGATTCTCCGGAAACACCATATATTTT; CDR3 protein: CASSRGTGFSGNTIYF
clone size: many; D gene: .; J gene: TRBJ2-1; V gene: TRBV28; CDR3 DNA: TGTGCCAGCAACCGCAGGAGGGCGGATGAGCAGTTCTTC; CDR3 protein: CASNRRRADEQFF
clone size: few; D gene: .; J gene: TRBJ1-4; V gene: TRBV27; CDR3 DNA: TGTGCCAGCAGAGGCGCGGGCATAAATGAAAAACTGTTTTTT; CDR3 protein: CASRGAGINEKLFF
clone size: many; D gene: TRBD1; J gene: TRBJ1-4; V gene: TRBV7-2; CDR3 DNA: TGTGCCAGCAGCTACGGGACAGGGCTTGAAAAACTGTTTTTT; CDR3 protein: CASSYGTGLEKLFF